This T cell receptor (beta chain) was profiled in a study of cytomegalovirus exposure and HLA in healthy donors. Study-level points and caveats: The study labeled more than 150 TCR beta chains cytomegalovirus-associated.

Notes on this clone: The antigen is undetermined.

CDR1 MDHEN and CDR2 SYDVKM come from the germline V gene. The CDR3 spans 14 residues. The germline V and J ends were trimmed by 7 bases and 5 bases, with 12 bases remaining between them. 60 Vbeta and 13 Jbeta primers were used in PCR. Assay used: immunoSEQ multiplex PCR; TCRdb lists only in-frame clones, some missing. This sample has 35,000 to 40,000 clones, with 90% to 95% found just once. The chain joins TRBV28 to TRBJ1-6, with D possibly being TRBD1 (5 bases). This TCR derives from a woman aged 18-29 years in good health and CMV-seronegative. Material: PBMCs. The CDR3 protein is CASMVPGNNSPLHF. CDR3 DNA: TGTGCCAGCATGGTACCAGGGAATAATTCACCCCTCCACTTT.